The 6 T cell receptor beta chains in this list originate from one sample, sequenced in a study of T cell repertoires in aging, cancer and after chemotherapy. Peripheral blood genomic DNA, not sorted cells or RNA, was the template. A mixed TRB-A/B primer pool amplified rearranged TRB by multiplex touch-down PCR. MiXCR was run by TCRdb on the multiplex PCR reads, yielding one entry per CDR3 protein. The data show roughly 6,200 distinct CDR3 sequences, roughly 25% seen once. Sequenced material: blood. These receptors all come from a human donor in good health.

The chain links TRBV7-9 to TRBJ2-5; D is uncertain. V gave up 5 bases and J gave up 2 bases, with 3 bases separating them. The CDR3 spans 11 residues. Germline CDR1 is SEHNR and CDR2 is FQNEAQ (reference sequence). The CDR3 loop reads CASSPQETQYF. The DNA for the CDR3 is TGTGCCAGCAGCCCTCAAGAGACCCAGTACTTC.

This clonotype counts as medium-sized (0.01 to 0.1%). This CDR3 is CASSRPGQGFYGYTF. The DNA of the CDR3 is TGTGCCAGCAGTAGACCGGGACAGGGCTTCTATGGCTACACCTTC. V is TRBV6-2 or TRBV6-3 and J is TRBJ1-2, with 9 bases fitting TRBD1. With 5 bases clipped from V and 4 bases from J, the junction kept 8 bases outside the gene matches. The CDR3 loop spans 15 amino acids. Germline lookup yields CDR1 MNHEY and CDR2 SVGEGT.

This clonotype ranks as medium-sized. This sequence joins TRBV27 and TRBJ2-7; D perhaps matches TRBD2 (7 bases). The V end was cut by 0 bases, the J end by 1 base, with 13 bases between. The CDR3 has 16 amino acids. CDR1 is MNHEY and CDR2 is SMNVEV in the germline V gene (reference sequence). CDR3 region: CASSLSGGPLSYEQYF. The CDR3 coding sequence is TGTGCCAGCAGTTTATCGGGGGGGCCTTTATCCTACGAGCAGTACTTC.

Judged by abundance, this clonotype is medium-sized. The chain uses TRBV5-6 and TRBJ1-5; 8 nucleotides agree with TRBD1. Germline lookup yields CDR1 SGHDT and CDR2 YYEEEE. Trimming at V came to 4 bases and at J to 2 bases, leaving 5 bases not matched to a gene. The length of the CDR3 is 15 residues. For the CDR3, the DNA is TGTGCCAGCAGCCGCAGGGGGCCCGGCAATCAGCCCCAGCATTTT. Its protein product is CASSRRGPGNQPQHF.

This clonotype is labeled as medium-sized. The V and J genes are TRBV19 and TRBJ1-2, with 10 bases fitting TRBD1. Germline V gene data show CDR1 as LNHDA and CDR2 as SQIVND (reference sequence). CDR3 length: 18 amino acids. The junction had 13 bases not matched to a gene; V was cut back by 3 bases and J by 3 bases. CDR3 region: CASSMELPGDRGDYGYTF. The DNA for the CDR3 is TGTGCCAGTAGTATGGAACTACCCGGGGACAGGGGCGACTATGGCTACACCTTC.

This clonotype is classed as medium-sized. V usage is TRBV7-2 and J usage is TRBJ1-3; a possible D gene is TRBD1 (5 bases). Germline V lookup: CDR1 SGHTA, CDR2 FQGNSA. The CDR3 consists of 14 residues. V was clipped by 3 bases and J by 5 bases, with 11 bases between them. This chain's CDR3 is CASSLGDGRNTIYF. The DNA of the CDR3 is TGTGCCAGCAGCTTGGGGGACGGGAGAAACACCATATATTTT. The complete variable domain, with remaining parts taken from reference TRBV7-2 and TRBJ1-3, reads GAGVSQSPSNKVTEKGKDVELRCDPISGHTALYWYRQSLGQGLEFLIYFQGNSAPDKSGLPSDRFSAERTGGSVSTLTIQRTQQEDSAVYLCASSLGDGRNTIYFGEGSWLTVV.